A selection of T cell receptor beta chains follows, all from one sample in a study of CD8 T cells in Susac syndrome. TCRdb re-analysed the immunoSEQ multiplex PCR reads in MiXCR, keeping a single row per CDR3 protein. The data hold approximately 170,000 distinct CDR3 sequences, with approximately 90% observed a single time. Input material: CD4+ T cells from PBMCs. The receptors come from a human donor in good health. The conserved cysteine and the conserved F or W are not part of the CDR3 here. Fields, in order: clone size, V gene, J gene, CDR3 protein. Expanded clones are given a class, and other clones once, few, many or no size at all.

>-|TRBV6-1|TRBJ2-7
ASSKQAGDSSYEQY
>few|TRBV19|TRBJ1-5
ASSGTGNQPQH
>once|TRBV29-1|TRBJ2-3
SVRDSGFTDTQY
>-|TRBV5-6|TRBJ1-2
ASKPAWQVNYGYT
>-|TRBV3-1|TRBJ2-1
ASSQTAAEHNEQF
>-|TRBV24-1|TRBJ2-5
ATSDLSHQETQY
>-|TRBV5-1|TRBJ2-5
ASSLRDGYQETQY
>-|TRBV6-2/TRBV6-3|TRBJ2-1
ASTFDGSYNEQF
>-|TRBV20-1|TRBJ1-1
SARDGGQGMNTEAF
>-|TRBV19|TRBJ1-2
ASIPEAGLPRGYT
>-|TRBV28|TRBJ1-2
ASAVGQGYGYT
>-|TRBV5-1|TRBJ2-3
ASSPDGGYSTDTQY
>-|TRBV28|TRBJ1-1
ASSYRLEAF
>-|TRBV5-4|TRBJ2-1
ASSPRPGSRNEQF
>-|TRBV30|TRBJ2-1
AWSALAGSYNEQF
>-|TRBV4-3|TRBJ2-7
ASSQILDGNYEQY
>-|TRBV29-1|TRBJ1-5
SVEVNSNQPQH